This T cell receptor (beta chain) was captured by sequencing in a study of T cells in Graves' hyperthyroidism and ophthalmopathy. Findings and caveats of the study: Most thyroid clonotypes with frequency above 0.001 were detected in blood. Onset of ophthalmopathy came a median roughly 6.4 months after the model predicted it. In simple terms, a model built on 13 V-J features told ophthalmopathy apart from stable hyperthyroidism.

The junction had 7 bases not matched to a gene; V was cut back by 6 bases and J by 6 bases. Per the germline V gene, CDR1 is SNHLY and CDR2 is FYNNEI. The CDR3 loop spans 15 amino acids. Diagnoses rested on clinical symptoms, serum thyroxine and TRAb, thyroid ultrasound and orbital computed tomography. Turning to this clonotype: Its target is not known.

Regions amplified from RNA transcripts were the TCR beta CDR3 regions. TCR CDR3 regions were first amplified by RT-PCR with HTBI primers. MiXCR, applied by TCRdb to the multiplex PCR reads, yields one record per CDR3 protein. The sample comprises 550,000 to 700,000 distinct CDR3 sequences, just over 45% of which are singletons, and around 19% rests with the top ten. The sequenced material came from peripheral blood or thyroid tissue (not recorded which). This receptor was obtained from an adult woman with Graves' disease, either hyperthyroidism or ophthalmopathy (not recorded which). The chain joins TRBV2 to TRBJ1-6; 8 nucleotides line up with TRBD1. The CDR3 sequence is CASRRWTGTNSPLHF. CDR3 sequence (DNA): TGTGCCAGCAGACGATGGACAGGGACTAATTCACCCCTCCACTTT.